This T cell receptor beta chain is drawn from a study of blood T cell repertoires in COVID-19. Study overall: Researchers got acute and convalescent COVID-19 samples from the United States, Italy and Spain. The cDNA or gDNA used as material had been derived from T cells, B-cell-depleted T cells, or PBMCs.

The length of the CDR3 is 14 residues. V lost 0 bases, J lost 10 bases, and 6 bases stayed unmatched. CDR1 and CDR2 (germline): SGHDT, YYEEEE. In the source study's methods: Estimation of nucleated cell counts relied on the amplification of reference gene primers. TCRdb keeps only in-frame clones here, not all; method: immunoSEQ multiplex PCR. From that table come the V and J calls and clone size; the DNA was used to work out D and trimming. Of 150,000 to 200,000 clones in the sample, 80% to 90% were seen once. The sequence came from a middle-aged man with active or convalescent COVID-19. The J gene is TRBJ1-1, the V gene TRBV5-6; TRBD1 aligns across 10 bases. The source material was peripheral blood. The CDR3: CASSLGTGGSVAFF. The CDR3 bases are TGTGCCAGCAGCTTGGGGACAGGGGGGAGCGTAGCTTTCTTT.